Following are 24 T cell receptor beta chains from one sample sequenced in a study of T-cell reconstitution after alpha-beta-depleted transplantation in children. A TCRbeta library incorporating unique molecular identifiers was prepared. TCRdb re-called the PCR reads through MiXCR, storing one row per CDR3 protein. The sample yields fewer than 1 million distinct CDR3 sequences, less than 20% seen once. The starting material was PBMCs, mostly from graft donor cells, obtained 360 days after TCRalphabeta/CD19-depleted stem cell transplant. The origin of the receptors is a male patient aged 10 to 17 who had a stem cell transplant for acute lymphoblastic leukemia, so the T cells may come from the graft donor.

The chain recombines TRBV5-1 with TRBJ2-3; maybe TRBD1 (5 bases). The CDR3 runs to 16 residues. Germline V gives CDR1 SGHRS, CDR2 YFSETQ. V shed 3 bases and J shed 3 bases, with 17 bases lying between them. The CDR3, as DNA: TGCGCCAGCAGCTCCCAGACAGCCCCTGGGACAGATACGCAGTATTTT. Translation gives CASSSQTAPGTDTQYF. Full variable domain (rest looked up from reference TRBV5-1 and TRBJ2-3): KAGVTQTPRYLIKTRGQQVTLSCSPISGHRSVSWYQQTPGQGLQFLFEYFSETQRNKGNFPGRFSGRQFSNSRSEMNVSTLELGDSALYLCASSSQTAPGTDTQYFGPGTRLTVL.

This clonotype came up a few times. One end of the junction fails to match germline, which may point to a read error. The V call is TRBV5-1, the J call TRBJ2-7; D gene unclear. Germline V CDR1 and CDR2: SGHRS, YFSETQ. The CDR3 is 12 amino acids. CDR3 region: CASRGISDAKHF. The DNA of the CDR3 is TGCGCCAGCAGAGGGATCTCGGACGCGAAACACTTC.

The chain links TRBV4-1 to TRBJ2-1; tentative D call: TRBD2 (6 bases). V was shortened by 5 bases and J by 4 bases, with 12 bases between the two germline ends. CDR3 size: 14 residues. Germline V gives CDR1 MGHRA, CDR2 YSYEKL. CDR3 loop: CASSVSGLYNEQFF. DNA of the CDR3: TGCGCCAGCAGCGTTAGCGGACTATACAATGAGCAGTTCTTC.

The V call is TRBV7-6, the J call TRBJ2-3; TRBD2 aligns across 8 bases. The CDR3 runs to 17 residues. Germline V CDR1 and CDR2: SGHVS, FNYEAQ. With V trimmed by 5 bases and J by 2 bases, 12 bases remained unmatched. This chain's CDR3 is CASSPGLDRPVTDTQYF. CDR3 DNA sequence: TGTGCCAGCAGCCCGGGACTAGACCGGCCAGTCACAGATACGCAGTATTTT.

The chain carries TRBV29-1 and TRBJ1-4, with D hard to call. The V gene lost 4 bases and the J gene lost 4 bases, with 7 bases spanning the gap. The CDR3 is 12 residues long. Germline V gene lookup returns CDR1 SQVTM and CDR2 ANQGSEA. The CDR3, as DNA: TGCAGCGTTGTCGAGAGTAATGAAAAACTGTTTTTT. It encodes CSVVESNEKLFF.

This clonotype has more than one count but fewer than ten. This rearrangement joins TRBV9 to TRBJ2-5; the D gene is possibly TRBD2 (6 bases). V lost 3 bases and J lost 2, with 20 bases in between. Per the germline V gene, CDR1 is SGDLS and CDR2 is YYNGEE. CDR3 size: 17 residues. CDR3 region: CASSGAVGTSKQETQYF. CDR3 sequence (DNA): TGTGCCAGCAGCGGGGCTGTGGGTACTAGCAAACAAGAGACCCAGTACTTC.

The chain has TRBV21-1 and TRBJ1-5; the table's D gene call, TRBD1, was not cross checked with the DNA. TRBV21-1 is recorded as a pseudogene. The CDR3 length is 16 residues. In nucleotides, the CDR3 is TGTGCCAGCAGCCCCCCGAGGGGCTTTAGCAATCAGCCCCAGCATTTT. It yields the protein CASSPPRGFSNQPQHF.

This clonotype was recorded a few times. The chain carries TRBV12-3 or TRBV12-4 and TRBJ2-7; 11 nucleotides line up with TRBD2. The CDR3 sequence is 16 residues long. J gave up 5 bases and V 2 bases, and 8 bases lay outside the gene matches. This CDR3 reads CASSLTDTSGSDEQYF. CDR3 bases: TGTGCCAGCAGTTTAACCGATACTAGCGGGAGTGACGAGCAGTACTTC.

Ten or more counts support this clonotype. V and J are TRBV11-2 and TRBJ2-7; TRBD1 matches at 7 bases. CDR1 is SGHAT, CDR2 FQNNGV, per germline. The CDR3 has 15 amino acids. The trim removed 0 bases at V and 1 base at J, leaving 3 bases unmatched. This CDR3 is CASSLDGTVSYEQYF. The CDR3 DNA follows: TGTGCCAGCAGCTTAGACGGGACAGTTTCCTACGAGCAGTACTTC.

The chain recombines TRBV6-5 with TRBJ2-3; TRBD2 is a possible D gene (6 bases). This CDR3 has 16 residues. Per germline, CDR1 MNHEY and CDR2 SVGAGI. V was pared by 4 bases and J by 6 bases, with 20 bases between. This chain's CDR3 is CASSLGTRKRSDTQYF. CDR3 in DNA: TGTGCCAGCAGTTTAGGGACTCGGAAGCGATCGGATACGCAGTATTTT.

This clonotype was seen only a few times. The chain recombines TRBV7-9 with TRBJ2-7; no clear D. With 1 base removed from V and 2 bases from J, the gap between germline ends came to 12 bases. The CDR3 runs to 15 residues. Per germline, CDR1 SEHNR and CDR2 FQNEAQ (reference sequence). The CDR3 is CASSLEVTIPYEQYF. The CDR3 bases are TGTGCCAGCAGCTTAGAAGTGACAATCCCCTACGAGCAGTACTTC.

Many counts were recorded for this clonotype. The chain employs TRBV20-1 and TRBJ2-3; the D is unclear. V lost 0 bases and J lost 3, with 1 base in between. In germline, CDR1 is DFQATT, CDR2 SNEGSKA (reference sequence). This CDR3 is 11 amino acids long. CDR3: CSARETDTQYF. The CDR3 DNA reads as TGCAGTGCTAGAGAGACAGATACGCAGTATTTT.

This clonotype has a count of ten or more. This sequence joins TRBV7-8 and TRBJ2-3; 8 bases are shared with TRBD2. V shed 4 bases, J shed 2 bases, and the junction held 8 bases outside the gene matches. The CDR3 sequence is 16 residues long. Germline CDR1 is SGHVS and CDR2 is FQNEAQ. This CDR3 reads CASSWAPGLVTDTQYF. CDR3 DNA: TGTGCCAGCAGCTGGGCGCCGGGACTAGTCACAGATACGCAGTATTTT.

This chain links TRBV9 with TRBJ2-1, with TRBD1 matching over 7 bases. V lost 3 bases, J lost 4 bases, and 4 bases stayed unmatched. The CDR3 totals 14 residues. CDR1 is SGDLS and CDR2 is YYNGEE in the germline V gene. Here the CDR3 DNA reads TGTGCCAGCAGCGACTTGACAGGGTACAATGAGCAGTTCTTC. The encoded protein is CASSDLTGYNEQFF.

This clonotype was detected only once. V usage is TRBV20-1 and J usage is TRBJ2-1; possible D gene TRBD2, 6 bases. V lost 0 bases, J lost 13 bases, and 19 bases lay in between. Germline-derived CDR1 and CDR2 are DFQATT and SNEGSKA (reference sequence). The CDR3 is 14 amino acids. The CDR3 reads CSARDGGLRGLQFF. CDR3 in DNA: TGCAGTGCTAGAGATGGAGGGCTCCGGGGCCTCCAGTTCTTC.

The chain employs TRBV20-1 and TRBJ2-7, with TRBD2 identical over 9 bases. CDR1 and CDR2 from the germline V gene are DFQATT and SNEGSKA (reference sequence). This CDR3 comprises 16 residues. The V and J ends lost 6 bases and 2 bases, in that order; junction bases with no gene match: 14. DNA for the CDR3: TGCAGTGCCCCAAGAATTTCTAGCGGGGCCCCCTACGAGCAGTACTTC. It encodes CSAPRISSGAPYEQYF.

The chain carries TRBV5-6 and TRBJ2-5; either TRBD1 or TRBD2 may supply D (8 bases each). The CDR3 runs to 17 residues. The V gene's germline CDR1 is SGHDT and CDR2 YYEEEE. Trimming took off 1 base at V and 4 bases at J, with 20 bases between the two ends. The CDR3 nucleotides are TGTGCCAGCAGCTTGCGGGGGGGCACAGGGGGAGGAGAGACCCAGTACTTC. Residues: CASSLRGGTGGGETQYF.

J is TRBJ2-7 and V is TRBV20-1; TRBD2 agrees at 12 bases. CDR1 and CDR2 (germline): DFQATT, SNEGSKA (reference sequence). The CDR3 covers 15 residues. Trimming cost V 0 bases and J 4 bases; bases outside gene matches: 4. CDR3 in DNA: TGCAGTGCTAGAGATGGACTAGCGGGAAGGTACGAGCAGTACTTC. Amino acids: CSARDGLAGRYEQYF.

The chain uses TRBV2 and TRBJ1-5, with D possibly being TRBD1 (6 bases). Trimming left V 4 bases short and J 7 bases short, with 14 bases between. The CDR3 is 14 amino acids. Germline lookup yields CDR1 SNHLY and CDR2 FYNNEI. Here the CDR3 reads CASSGRGGWQPQHF. In nucleotides, the CDR3 is TGTGCCAGCAGTGGGCGGGGGGGCTGGCAGCCCCAGCATTTT.

The CDR3, as DNA: TGTGCCAGCAGCGGACTGGGACAGGCCTATTACAATGAGCAGTTCTTC. It codes for CASSGLGQAYYNEQFF. The rearrangement links TRBV11-1 to TRBJ2-1; 8 nucleotides match TRBD1. This CDR3 has 16 amino acids. Germline V gene sequence: CDR1 SGHAT, CDR2 FQDESV (reference sequence). Germline trimming cut 5 bases from V and 4 bases from J; bases unmatched to any gene: 10.

The table lists this clonotype with a few counts. The chain combines TRBV5-5 with TRBJ2-1; D possibly corresponds to TRBD1 (5 bases). Germline V lookup: CDR1 SGHKS, CDR2 YYEKEE (reference sequence). The CDR3 length is 12 residues. Trimming pared 6 bases from V and 3 bases from J, leaving 7 bases between. The CDR3 reads CASTGIYNEQFF. The CDR3 DNA reads TGTGCCAGCACAGGGATCTACAATGAGCAGTTCTTC.

This clonotype was counted a few times. The chain's CDR3 is CASSPPFAGQILEETQYF. CDR3 DNA: TGTGCCAGCAGTCCCCCCTTTGCGGGACAGATCCTGGAAGAGACCCAGTACTTC. The chain links TRBV12-3 or TRBV12-4 to TRBJ2-5, with TRBD1 as a possible D gene (7 bases). The CDR3 runs 18 residues. The germline V and J ends were trimmed by 5 bases and 3 bases, with 25 bases remaining between them.

The chain combines TRBV21-1 with TRBJ1-1; the listed D gene, TRBD1, was not tested against the DNA. TRBV21-1 is labeled a pseudogene. The CDR3 is 15 residues long. In DNA form, the CDR3 reads TGTGCCAGCAGCGAAAGGACAGGCAAGAACACTGAAGCTTTCTTT. This sequence encodes CASSERTGKNTEAFF.

Ten or more counts support this clonotype. V gene TRBV25-1 combines with J gene TRBJ2-7; the match to TRBD1 covers 12 bases. V shed 4 bases, J shed 7 bases, and the junction held 5 bases outside the gene matches. Germline lookup yields CDR1 MGHDK and CDR2 SYGVNS. The CDR3 is 14 residues long. CDR3 nucleotide sequence: TGTGCCAGCAGTGCCCGGGACAGGGGGCGAGAGCAGTACTTC. This sequence encodes CASSARDRGREQYF.